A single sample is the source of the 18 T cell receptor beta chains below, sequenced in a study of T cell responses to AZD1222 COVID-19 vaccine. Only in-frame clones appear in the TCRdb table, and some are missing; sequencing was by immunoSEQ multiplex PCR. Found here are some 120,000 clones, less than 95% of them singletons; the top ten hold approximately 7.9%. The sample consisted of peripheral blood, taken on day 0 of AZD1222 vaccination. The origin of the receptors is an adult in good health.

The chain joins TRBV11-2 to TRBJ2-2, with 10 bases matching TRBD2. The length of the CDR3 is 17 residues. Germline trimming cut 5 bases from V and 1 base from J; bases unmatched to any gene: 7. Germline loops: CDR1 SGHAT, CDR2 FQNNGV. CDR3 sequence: CASSPPPSGGNTGELFF. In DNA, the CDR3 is TGTGCCAGCAGCCCCCCCCCTAGCGGGGGGAACACCGGGGAGCTGTTTTTT.

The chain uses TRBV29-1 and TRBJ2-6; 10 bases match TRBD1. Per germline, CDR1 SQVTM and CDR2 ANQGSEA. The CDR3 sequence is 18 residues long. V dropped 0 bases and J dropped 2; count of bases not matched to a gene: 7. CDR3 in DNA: TGCAGCGTTGAAGATAGGGGACAGGGGCTTACTGGGGCCAACGTCCTGACTTTC. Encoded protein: CSVEDRGQGLTGANVLTF.

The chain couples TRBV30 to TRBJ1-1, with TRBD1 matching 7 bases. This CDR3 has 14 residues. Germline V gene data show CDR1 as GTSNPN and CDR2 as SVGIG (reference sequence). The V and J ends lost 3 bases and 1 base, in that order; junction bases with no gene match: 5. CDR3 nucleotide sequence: TGTGCCTGGAGCCATGACAGGGCGAACACTGAAGCTTTCTTT. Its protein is CAWSHDRANTEAFF.

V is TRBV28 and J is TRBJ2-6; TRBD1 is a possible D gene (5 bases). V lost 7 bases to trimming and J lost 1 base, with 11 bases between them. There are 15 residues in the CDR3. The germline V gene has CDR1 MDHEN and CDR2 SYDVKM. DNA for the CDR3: TGTGCCAGCAAACCTCAGGGATCTGGGGCCAACGTCCTGACTTTC. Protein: CASKPQGSGANVLTF.

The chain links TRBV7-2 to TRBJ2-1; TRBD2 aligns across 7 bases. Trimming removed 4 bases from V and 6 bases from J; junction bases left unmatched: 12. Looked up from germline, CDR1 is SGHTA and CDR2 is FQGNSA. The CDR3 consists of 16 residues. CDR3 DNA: TGTGCCAGCAGCTCCATGGGGGGGACCGGCCCCAATGAGCAGTTCTTC. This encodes CASSSMGGTGPNEQFF.

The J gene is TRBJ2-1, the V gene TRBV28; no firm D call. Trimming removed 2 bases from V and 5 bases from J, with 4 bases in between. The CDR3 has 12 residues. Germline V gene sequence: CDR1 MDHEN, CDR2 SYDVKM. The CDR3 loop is CASSLTDNEQFF. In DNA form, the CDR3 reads TGTGCCAGCAGTTTAACGGACAATGAGCAGTTCTTC.

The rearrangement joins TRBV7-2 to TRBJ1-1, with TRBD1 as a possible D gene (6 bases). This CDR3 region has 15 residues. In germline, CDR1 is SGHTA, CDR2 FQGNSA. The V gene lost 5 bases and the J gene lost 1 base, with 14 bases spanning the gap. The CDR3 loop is CASSPERGRNTEAFF. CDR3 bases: TGTGCCAGCAGCCCCGAAAGGGGGAGGAACACTGAAGCTTTCTTT.

The CDR3 sequence: CASSVGPSVFSYEQYF. The CDR3 DNA reads TGTGCCAGCAGCGTAGGGCCTAGCGTCTTCTCCTACGAGCAGTACTTC. The rearrangement uses TRBV9 and TRBJ2-7; possibly TRBD2 for D (6 bases). The CDR3 runs 16 residues. In germline, CDR1 is SGDLS, CDR2 YYNGEE. V was cut by 0 bases and J by 0 bases, with 13 bases left in between.

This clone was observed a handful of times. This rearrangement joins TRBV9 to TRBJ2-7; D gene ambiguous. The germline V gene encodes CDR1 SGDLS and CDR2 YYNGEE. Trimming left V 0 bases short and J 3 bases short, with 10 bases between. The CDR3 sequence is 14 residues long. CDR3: CASSVGQVGYEQYF. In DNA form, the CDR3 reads TGTGCCAGCAGCGTAGGGCAGGTGGGCTACGAGCAGTACTTC.

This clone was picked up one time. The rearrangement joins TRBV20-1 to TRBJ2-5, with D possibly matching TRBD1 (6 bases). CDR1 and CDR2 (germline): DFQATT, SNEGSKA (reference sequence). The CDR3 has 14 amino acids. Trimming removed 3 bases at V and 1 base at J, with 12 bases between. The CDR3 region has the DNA TGCAGTGCTAGTGGGCTAGGGGGCCAAGAGACCCAGTACTTC. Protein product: CSASGLGGQETQYF.

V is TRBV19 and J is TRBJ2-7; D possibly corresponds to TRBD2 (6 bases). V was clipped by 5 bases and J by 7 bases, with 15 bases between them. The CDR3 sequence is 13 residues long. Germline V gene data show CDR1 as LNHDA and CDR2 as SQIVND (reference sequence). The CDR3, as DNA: TGTGCCAGTAGTCCGGCCCGGGCGGGGGAGCAGTACTTC. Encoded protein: CASSPARAGEQYF.

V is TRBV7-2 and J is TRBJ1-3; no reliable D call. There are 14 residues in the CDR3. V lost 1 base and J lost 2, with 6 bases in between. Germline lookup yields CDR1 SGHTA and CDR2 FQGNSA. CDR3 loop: CASSLVAPGNTIYF. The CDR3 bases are TGTGCCAGCAGCTTAGTGGCCCCTGGAAACACCATATATTTT. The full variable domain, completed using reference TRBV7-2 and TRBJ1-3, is GAGVSQSPSNKVTEKGKDVELRCDPISGHTALYWYRQSLGQGLEFLIYFQGNSAPDKSGLPSDRFSAERTGGSVSTLTIQRTQQEDSAVYLCASSLVAPGNTIYFGEGSWLTVV.

Here the CDR3 reads CSVQSGSQPQHF. The CDR3 DNA reads TGCAGCGTACAATCAGGGTCTCAGCCCCAGCATTTT. The chain links TRBV29-1 to TRBJ1-5; D is perhaps TRBD1 (5 bases). The CDR3 length is 12 residues. The ends were cut back, 6 bases at V and 6 bases at J, with 12 bases in the middle. Germline CDR1 and CDR2: SQVTM and ANQGSEA. Drawing the rest from reference TRBV29-1 and TRBJ1-5, the complete variable domain is SAVISQKPSRDICQRGTSLTIQCQVDSQVTMMFWYRQQPGQSLTLIATANQGSEATYESGFVIDKFPISRPNLTFSTLTVSNMSPEDSSIYLCSVQSGSQPQHFGDGTRLSIL.

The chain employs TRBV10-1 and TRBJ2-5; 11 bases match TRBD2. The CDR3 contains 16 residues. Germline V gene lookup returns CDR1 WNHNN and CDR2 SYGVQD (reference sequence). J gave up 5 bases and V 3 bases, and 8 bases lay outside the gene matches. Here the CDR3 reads CASSDGSGRVGETQYF. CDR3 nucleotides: TGCGCCAGCAGTGATGGTAGCGGGAGGGTAGGGGAGACCCAGTACTTC.

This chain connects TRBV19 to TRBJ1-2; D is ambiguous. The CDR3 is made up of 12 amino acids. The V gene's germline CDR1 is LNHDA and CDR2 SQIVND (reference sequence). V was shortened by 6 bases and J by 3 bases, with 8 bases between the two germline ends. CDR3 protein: CASRFRDYGYTF. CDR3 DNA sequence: TGTGCCAGTAGGTTTCGGGACTATGGCTACACCTTC.

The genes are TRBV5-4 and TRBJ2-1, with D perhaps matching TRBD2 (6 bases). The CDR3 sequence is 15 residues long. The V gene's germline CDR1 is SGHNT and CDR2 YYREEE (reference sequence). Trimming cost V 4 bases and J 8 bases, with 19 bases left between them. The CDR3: CASSMGFRGLDEQFF. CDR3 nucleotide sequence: TGTGCCAGCAGCATGGGGTTCCGGGGGTTGGATGAGCAGTTCTTC.

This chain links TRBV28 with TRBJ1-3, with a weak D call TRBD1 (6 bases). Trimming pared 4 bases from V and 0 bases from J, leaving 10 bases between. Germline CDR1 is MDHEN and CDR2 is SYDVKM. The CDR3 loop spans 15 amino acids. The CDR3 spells CASSSGQTSGNTIYF. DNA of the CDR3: TGTGCCAGCAGTTCCGGACAGACCTCTGGAAACACCATATATTTT. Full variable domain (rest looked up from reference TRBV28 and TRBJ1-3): DVKVTQSSRYLVKRTGEKVFLECVQDMDHENMFWYRQDPGLGLRLIYFSYDVKMKEKGDIPEGYSVSREKKERFSLILESASTNQTSMYLCASSSGQTSGNTIYFGEGSWLTVV.

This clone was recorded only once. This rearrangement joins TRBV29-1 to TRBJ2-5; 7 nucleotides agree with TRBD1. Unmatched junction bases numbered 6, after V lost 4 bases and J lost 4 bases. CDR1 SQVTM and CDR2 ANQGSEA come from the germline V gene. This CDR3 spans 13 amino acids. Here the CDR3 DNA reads TGCAGCGTTGTTTCCCACAGGGGAGAGACCCAGTACTTC. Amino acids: CSVVSHRGETQYF.